The sequence of this T cell receptor beta chain was determined in a study of radiation and T cells in renal cell carcinoma. Whole-study results and caveats: Top tumor clonotypes rose in blood 2 weeks post-radiation, then contracted.

Noted time point: baseline pretreatment blood. The treatment: 15 Gy SBRT to primary tumor, nephrectomy 4 weeks later. Generated by immunoSEQ multiplex PCR, the TCRdb table keeps only in-frame clones and is missing some. The sample contains roughly 53,000 clones, roughly 84% of which appear only once. The CDR3 is 14 residues long. CDR1 is SEHNR, CDR2 FQNEAQ, per germline (reference sequence). Trimming left V 8 bases short and J 0 bases short, with 11 bases between. Concerning this clone: Its target is unknown.

The origin of this receptor is a woman aged 70 to 79 with renal cell carcinoma. The chain couples TRBV7-9 to TRBJ1-3; D gene uncertain. Sequences were derived from blood, sampled from a patient whose treatment included radiotherapy and nephrectomy. In DNA form, the CDR3 reads TGTGCCAGCTTAGGAAGCCTCTCTGGAAACACCATATATTTT. Amino acids: CASLGSLSGNTIYF.